This T cell receptor beta chain came from a study of CD8+ T cells in alopecia areata. Once RNA had been extracted, it was reverse transcribed into cDNA to act as the sequencing template. Using immunoSEQ multiplex PCR, the repertoire was profiled, and TCRdb retains in-frame clones only, with some absent. Among about 42,000 clones listed, about 71% were seen once. General study points: The study found higher clonality in lesional than normal scalp, especially in alopecia totalis/universalis. Scalp clonality and expanded CD8+ clones among the top 100 showed significant decreases with tofacitinib. Relative to mice, TCR sharing across patients was less clear, a difference possibly HLA-related.

Noted treatment: oral pan-JAK inhibitor, 5-10 mg twice daily. On this clone itself: Its antigen is unidentified.

CDR1 and CDR2 (germline): SGHTA, FQGTGA. With 1 base removed from V and 6 bases from J, the gap between germline ends came to 7 bases. CDR3 length: 13 amino acids. The chain carries TRBV7-3 and TRBJ1-5; no clear D gene. The clonotype was recovered from a human donor with alopecia areata. The sample in question was CD8+ T cells sorted from blood, obtained at week 4, from a patient treated with tofacitinib. This CDR3 is CASSLNFGQPQHF. For the CDR3, the DNA is TGTGCCAGCAGCTTAAATTTCGGTCAGCCCCAGCATTTT.